This T cell receptor beta chain was recovered during a study of shared clonotypes between healthy human individuals. Germline values: CDR1 MNHEY, CDR2 SVGAGI. This CDR3 contains 13 residues. The J segment lost 4 bases and the V segment lost 4 bases, leaving 3 bases of the junction unmatched. This clone was recorded once. Some clones are missing from TCRdb's copy, which holds only in-frame ones; the method was immunoSEQ multiplex PCR. This repertoire shows roughly 1 million clones, 70% to 80% found once; its top ten account for about 0.52%. The clonotype was recovered from a man between 18 and 35 years old in good health. Some clones in this sample may be carry-over from other donors' samples. The chain links TRBV6-5 to TRBJ1-1, with 7 bases aligning to TRBD1. The source material was memory CD4+ T cells from PBMCs. Indicated subset: CD45RA-negative fraction. The CDR3 is CASSSRGGTEAFF. CDR3 nucleotides: TGTGCCAGCAGTTCCAGGGGGGGCACTGAAGCTTTCTTT.